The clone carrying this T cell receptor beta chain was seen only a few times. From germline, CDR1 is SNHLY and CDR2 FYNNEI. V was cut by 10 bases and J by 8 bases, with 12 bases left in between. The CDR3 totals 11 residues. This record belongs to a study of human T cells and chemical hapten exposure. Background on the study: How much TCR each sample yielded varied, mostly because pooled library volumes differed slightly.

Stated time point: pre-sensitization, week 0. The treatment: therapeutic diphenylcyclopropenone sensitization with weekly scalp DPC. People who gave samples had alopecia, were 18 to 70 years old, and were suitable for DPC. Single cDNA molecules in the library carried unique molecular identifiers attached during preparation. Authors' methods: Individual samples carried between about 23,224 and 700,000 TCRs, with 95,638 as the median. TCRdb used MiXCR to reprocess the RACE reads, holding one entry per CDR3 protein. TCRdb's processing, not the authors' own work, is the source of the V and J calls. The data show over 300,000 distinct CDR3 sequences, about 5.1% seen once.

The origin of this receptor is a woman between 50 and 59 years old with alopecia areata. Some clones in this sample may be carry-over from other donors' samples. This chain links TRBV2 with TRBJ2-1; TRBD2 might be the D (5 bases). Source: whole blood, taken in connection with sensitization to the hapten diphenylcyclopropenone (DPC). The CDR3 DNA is TGTGCCACCCTGAAGAGGGATGAGCAGTTCTTC. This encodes CATLKRDEQFF.